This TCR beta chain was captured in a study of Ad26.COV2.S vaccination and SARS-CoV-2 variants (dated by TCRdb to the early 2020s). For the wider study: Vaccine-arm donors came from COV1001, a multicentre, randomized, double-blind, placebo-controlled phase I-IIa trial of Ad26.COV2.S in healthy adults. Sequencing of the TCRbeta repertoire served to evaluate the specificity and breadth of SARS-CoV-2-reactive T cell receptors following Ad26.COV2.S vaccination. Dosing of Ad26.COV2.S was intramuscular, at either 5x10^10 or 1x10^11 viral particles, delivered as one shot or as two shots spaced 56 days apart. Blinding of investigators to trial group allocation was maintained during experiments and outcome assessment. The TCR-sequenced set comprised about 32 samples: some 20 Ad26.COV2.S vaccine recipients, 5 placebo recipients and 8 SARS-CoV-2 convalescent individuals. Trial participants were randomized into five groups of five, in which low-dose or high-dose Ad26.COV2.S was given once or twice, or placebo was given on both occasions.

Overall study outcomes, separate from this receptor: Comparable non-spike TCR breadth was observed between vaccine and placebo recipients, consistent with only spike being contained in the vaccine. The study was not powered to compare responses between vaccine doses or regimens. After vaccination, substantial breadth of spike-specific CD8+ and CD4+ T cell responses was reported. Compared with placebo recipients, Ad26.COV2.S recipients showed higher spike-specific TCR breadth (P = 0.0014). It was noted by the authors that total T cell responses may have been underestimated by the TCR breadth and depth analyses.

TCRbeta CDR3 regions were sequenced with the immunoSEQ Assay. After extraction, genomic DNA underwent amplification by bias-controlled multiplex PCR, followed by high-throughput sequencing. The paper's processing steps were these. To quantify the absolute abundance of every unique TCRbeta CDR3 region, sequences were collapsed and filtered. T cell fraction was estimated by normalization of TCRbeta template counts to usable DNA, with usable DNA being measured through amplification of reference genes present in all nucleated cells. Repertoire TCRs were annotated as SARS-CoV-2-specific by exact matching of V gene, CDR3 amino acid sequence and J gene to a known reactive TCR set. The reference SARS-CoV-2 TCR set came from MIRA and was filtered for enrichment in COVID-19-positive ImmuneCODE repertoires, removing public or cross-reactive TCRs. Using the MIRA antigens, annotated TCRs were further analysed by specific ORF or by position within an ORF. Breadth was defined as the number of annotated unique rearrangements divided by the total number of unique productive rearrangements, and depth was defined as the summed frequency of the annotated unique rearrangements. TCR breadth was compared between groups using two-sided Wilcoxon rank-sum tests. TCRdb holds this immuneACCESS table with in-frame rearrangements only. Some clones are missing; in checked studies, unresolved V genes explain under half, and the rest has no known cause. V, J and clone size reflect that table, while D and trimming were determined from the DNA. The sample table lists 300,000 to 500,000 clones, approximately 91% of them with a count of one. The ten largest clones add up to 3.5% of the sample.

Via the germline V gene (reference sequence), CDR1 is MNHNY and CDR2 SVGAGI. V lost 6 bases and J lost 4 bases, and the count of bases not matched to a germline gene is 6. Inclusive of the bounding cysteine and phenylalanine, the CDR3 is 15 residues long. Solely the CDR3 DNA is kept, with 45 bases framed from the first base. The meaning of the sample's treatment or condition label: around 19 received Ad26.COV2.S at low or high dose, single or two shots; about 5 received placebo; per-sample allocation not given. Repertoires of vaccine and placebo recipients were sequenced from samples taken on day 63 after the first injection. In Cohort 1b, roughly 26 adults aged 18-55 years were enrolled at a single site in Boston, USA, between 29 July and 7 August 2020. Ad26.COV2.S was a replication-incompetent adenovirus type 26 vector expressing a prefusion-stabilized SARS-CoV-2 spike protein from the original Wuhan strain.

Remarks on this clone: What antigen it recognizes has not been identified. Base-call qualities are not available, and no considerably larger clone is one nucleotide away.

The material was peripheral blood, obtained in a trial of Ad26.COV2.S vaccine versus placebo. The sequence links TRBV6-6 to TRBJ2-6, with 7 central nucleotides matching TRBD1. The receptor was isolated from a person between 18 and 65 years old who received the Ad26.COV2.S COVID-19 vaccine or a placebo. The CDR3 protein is CASRAQGSGANVLTF. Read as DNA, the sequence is TGTGCCAGCAGGGCACAGGGGTCAGGGGCCAACGTCCTGACTTTC.